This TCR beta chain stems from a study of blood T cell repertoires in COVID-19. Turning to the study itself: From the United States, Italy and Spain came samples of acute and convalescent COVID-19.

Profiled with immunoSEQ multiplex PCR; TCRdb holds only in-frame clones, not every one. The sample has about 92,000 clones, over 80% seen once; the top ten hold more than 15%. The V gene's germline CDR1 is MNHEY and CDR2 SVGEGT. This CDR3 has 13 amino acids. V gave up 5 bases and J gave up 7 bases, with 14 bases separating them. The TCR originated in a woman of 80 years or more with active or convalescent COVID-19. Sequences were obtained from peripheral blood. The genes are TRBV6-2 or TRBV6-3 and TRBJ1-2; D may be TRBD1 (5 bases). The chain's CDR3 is CASSSPGWSGYTF. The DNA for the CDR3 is TGTGCCAGCAGTAGTCCAGGGTGGAGTGGCTACACCTTC.